This T cell receptor beta chain was obtained from a study of T cells after yellow fever vaccination. Study information: Each low-cell-number fraction was prepared by means of SMART-Seq v4 Ultra Low Input. Overall study results and limits: Contaminating bulk clonotypes could be abundant in FACS-sorted repertoires. The secondary T-cell response peaked on day 5, not day 15, but was weaker.

The V end lost 4 bases, the J end lost 7 bases, and 19 bases lay between the germline ends. Per the germline V gene, CDR1 is MNHEY and CDR2 is SVGAGI. The CDR3 has 16 residues. 5'RACE template switching added a universal primer site and UMIs to TCR cDNA. TCRdb used MiXCR to reprocess the 5' RACE reads, holding one entry per CDR3 protein. There are approximately 350,000 distinct CDR3 sequences in the sample; around a tenth occur only once, and roughly 18% lies in the top ten. This clonotype was detected only a few times. Its cognate antigen is unknown. The chain recombines TRBV6-5 with TRBJ2-2, with D possibly being TRBD2 (7 bases). The TCR comes from a man between 18 and 35 years old who received the YFV17D yellow fever vaccine. This sample comprised PBMCs, obtained on the day of the first yellow fever vaccination. The CDR3 coding sequence is TGTGCCAGCAGTTGGGAGGGGACGGGGGGCTACGGGGAGCTGTTTTTT. It encodes CASSWEGTGGYGELFF.